This T cell receptor beta chain appears in the sequencing data of a study of T-cell reconstitution after alpha-beta-depleted transplantation in children. Study-level results: Newly produced T cells mostly provided counts and TCRbeta diversity after one year, as hyperexpanded clones declined. There were some patients whose high TCRbeta diversity at day 60 came from surviving recipient T cells and thymic progenitors.

The sample holds many counts of this clonotype. Its antigen remains unknown. The V gene lost 7 bases and the J gene lost 7 bases, with 19 bases spanning the gap. Germline CDR1 SNHLY, CDR2 FYNNEI. This CDR3 has 15 residues. Unique molecular identifiers were incorporated during preparation of the TCRbeta library. TCRdb re-derived calls from the PCR reads in MiXCR, one entry per CDR3 protein. Of about 200,000 distinct CDR3 sequences in the sample, about 6.6% were seen once. The sample here was PBMCs, taken before TCRalphabeta/CD19-depleted stem cell transplant. The sequence came from a boy aged 2 to 10 with acute lymphoblastic leukemia, due to receive a stem cell transplant. The chain links TRBV2 to TRBJ2-2, with TRBD1 as a possible D gene (6 bases). The DNA for the CDR3 is TGTGCCAGCACGGCAGGGGAATTGAGTGGCGGGGAGCTGTTTTTT. As protein: CASTAGELSGGELFF.